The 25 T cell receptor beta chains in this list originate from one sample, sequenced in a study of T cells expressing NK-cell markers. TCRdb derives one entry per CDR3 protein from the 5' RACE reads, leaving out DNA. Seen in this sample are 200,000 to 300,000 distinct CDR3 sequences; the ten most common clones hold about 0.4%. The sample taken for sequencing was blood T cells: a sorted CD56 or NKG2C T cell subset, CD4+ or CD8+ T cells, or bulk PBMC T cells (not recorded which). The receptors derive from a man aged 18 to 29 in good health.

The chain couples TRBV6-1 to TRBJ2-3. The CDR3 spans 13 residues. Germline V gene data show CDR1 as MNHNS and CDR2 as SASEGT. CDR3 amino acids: CASSGGPRDTQYF.

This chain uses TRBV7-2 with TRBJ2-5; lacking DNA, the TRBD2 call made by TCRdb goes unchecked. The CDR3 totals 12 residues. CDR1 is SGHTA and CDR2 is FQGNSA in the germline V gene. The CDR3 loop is CASSLISGTQYF.

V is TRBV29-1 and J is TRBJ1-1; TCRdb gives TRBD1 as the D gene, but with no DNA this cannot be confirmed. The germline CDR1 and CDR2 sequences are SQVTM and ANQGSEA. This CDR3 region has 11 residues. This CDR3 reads CSVKGAGEAFF.

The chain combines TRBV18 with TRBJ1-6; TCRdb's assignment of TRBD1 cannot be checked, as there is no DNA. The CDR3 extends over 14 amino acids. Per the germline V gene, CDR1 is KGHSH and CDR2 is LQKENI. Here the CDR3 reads CASEDRGGNSPLHF.

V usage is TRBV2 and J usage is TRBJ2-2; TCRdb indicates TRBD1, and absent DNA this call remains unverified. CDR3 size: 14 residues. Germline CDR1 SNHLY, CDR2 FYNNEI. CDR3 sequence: CASSLGQFTGELFF.

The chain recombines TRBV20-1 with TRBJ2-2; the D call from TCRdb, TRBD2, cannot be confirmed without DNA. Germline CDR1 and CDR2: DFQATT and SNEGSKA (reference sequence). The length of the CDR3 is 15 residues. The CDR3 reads CSAKKLGPATGELFF.

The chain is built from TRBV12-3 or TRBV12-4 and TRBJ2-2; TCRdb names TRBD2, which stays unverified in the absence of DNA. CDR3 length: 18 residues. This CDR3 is CASSSRSGSSILTGELFF.

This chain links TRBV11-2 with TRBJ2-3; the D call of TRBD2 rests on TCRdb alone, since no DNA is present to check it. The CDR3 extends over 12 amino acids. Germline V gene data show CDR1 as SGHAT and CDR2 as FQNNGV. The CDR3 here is CASSSPDRMQYF.

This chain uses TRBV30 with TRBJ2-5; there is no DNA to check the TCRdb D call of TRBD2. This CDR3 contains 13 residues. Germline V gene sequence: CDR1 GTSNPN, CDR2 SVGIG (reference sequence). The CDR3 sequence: CAWGERVGETQYF.

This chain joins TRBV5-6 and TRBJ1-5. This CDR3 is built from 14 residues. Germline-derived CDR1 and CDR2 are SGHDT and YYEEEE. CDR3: CASSRRLSGQPQHF.

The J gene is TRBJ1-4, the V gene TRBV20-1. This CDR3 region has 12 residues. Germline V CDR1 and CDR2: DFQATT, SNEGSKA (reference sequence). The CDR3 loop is CSAVSGNEKLFF.

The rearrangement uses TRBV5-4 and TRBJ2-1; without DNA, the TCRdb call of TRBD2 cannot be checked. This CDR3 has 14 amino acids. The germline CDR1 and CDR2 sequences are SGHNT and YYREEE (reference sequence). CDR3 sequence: CASSLEGPADEQFF.

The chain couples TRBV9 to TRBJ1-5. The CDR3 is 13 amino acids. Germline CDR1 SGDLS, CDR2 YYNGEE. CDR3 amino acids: CASSTDLNQPQHF.

This CDR3 reads CASKIRTSESYEQYF. This chain joins TRBV27 and TRBJ2-7. The CDR3 runs to 15 residues. Germline CDR1 is MNHEY and CDR2 is SMNVEV (reference sequence).

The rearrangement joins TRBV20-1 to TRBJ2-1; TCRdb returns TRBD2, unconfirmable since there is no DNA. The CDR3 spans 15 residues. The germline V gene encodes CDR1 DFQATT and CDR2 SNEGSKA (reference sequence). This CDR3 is CSASQQLRRNNEQFF.

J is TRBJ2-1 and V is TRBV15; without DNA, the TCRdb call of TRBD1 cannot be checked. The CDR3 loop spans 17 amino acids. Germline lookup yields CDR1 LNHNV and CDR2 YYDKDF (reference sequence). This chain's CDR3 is CATSRSRTGGGYNEQFF.

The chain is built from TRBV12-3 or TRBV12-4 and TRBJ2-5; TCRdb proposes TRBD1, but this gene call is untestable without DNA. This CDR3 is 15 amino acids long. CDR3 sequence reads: CASSRDRKLQETQYF.

The CDR3: CATSRAGGLQETQYF. The chain recombines TRBV15 with TRBJ2-5; lacking DNA, the TRBD1 call made by TCRdb goes unchecked. CDR1 and CDR2 (germline): LNHNV, YYDKDF (reference sequence). The CDR3 has 15 amino acids.

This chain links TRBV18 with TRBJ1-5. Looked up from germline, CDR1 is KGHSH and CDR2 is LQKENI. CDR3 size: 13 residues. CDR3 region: CASSPDPNQPQHF.

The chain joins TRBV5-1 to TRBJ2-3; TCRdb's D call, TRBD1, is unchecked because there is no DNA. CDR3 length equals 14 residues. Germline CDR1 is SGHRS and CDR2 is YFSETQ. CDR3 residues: CASSRQVETDTQYF.

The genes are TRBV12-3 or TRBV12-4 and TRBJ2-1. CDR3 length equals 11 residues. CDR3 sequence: CASSPENEQFF.

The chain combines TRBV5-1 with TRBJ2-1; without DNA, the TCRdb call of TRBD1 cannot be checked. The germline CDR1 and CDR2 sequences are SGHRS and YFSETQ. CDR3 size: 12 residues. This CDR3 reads CASSEGQGPQFF.

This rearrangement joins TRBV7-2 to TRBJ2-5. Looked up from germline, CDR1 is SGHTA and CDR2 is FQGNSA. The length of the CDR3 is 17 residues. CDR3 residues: CASSLSLNPLLTETQYF.

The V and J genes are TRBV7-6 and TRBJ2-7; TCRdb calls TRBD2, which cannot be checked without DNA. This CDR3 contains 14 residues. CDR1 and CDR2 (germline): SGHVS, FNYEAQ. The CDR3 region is CASSPGLGAYEQYF.

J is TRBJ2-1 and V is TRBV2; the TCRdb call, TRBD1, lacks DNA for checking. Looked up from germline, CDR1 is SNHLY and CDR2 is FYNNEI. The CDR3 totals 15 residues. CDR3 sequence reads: CASSELPTGNNEQFF.